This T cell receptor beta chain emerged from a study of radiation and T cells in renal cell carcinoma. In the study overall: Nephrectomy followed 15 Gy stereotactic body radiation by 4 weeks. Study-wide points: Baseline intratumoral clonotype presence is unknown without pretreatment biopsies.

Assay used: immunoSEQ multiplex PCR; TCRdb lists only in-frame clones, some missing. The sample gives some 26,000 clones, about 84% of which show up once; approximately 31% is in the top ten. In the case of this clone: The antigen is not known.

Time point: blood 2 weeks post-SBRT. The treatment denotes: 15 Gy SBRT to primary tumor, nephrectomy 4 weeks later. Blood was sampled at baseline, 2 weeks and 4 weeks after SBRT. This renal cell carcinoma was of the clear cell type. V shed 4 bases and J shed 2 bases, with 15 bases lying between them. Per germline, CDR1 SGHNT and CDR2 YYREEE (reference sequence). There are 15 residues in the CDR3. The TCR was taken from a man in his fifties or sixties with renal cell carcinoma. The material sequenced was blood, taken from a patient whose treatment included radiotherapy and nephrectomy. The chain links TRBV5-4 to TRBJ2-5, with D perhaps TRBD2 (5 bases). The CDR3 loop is CASSPVSVAQETQYF. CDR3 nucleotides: TGTGCCAGCAGCCCTGTGAGCGTAGCGCAAGAGACCCAGTACTTC. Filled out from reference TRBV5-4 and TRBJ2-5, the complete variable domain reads ETGVTQSPTHLIKTRGQQVTLRCSSQSGHNTVSWYQQALGQGPQFIFQYYREEENGRGNFPPRFSGLQFPNYSSELNVNALELDDSALYLCASSPVSVAQETQYFGPGTRLLVL.